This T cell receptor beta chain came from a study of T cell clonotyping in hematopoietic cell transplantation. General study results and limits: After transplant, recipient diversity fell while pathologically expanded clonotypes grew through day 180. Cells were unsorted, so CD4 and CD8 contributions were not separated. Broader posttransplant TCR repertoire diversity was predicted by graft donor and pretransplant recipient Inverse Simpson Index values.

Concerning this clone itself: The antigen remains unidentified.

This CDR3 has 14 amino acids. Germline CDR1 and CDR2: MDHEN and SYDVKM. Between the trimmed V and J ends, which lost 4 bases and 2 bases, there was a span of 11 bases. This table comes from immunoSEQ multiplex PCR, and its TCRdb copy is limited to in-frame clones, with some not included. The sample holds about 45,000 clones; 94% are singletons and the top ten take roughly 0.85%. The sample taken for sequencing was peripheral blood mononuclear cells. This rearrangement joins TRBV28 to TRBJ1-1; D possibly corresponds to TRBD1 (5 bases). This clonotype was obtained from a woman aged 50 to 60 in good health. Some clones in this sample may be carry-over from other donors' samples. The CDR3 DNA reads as TGTGCCAGCAGTTCTTACGGGGCCAACACTGAAGCTTTCTTT. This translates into CASSSYGANTEAFF.